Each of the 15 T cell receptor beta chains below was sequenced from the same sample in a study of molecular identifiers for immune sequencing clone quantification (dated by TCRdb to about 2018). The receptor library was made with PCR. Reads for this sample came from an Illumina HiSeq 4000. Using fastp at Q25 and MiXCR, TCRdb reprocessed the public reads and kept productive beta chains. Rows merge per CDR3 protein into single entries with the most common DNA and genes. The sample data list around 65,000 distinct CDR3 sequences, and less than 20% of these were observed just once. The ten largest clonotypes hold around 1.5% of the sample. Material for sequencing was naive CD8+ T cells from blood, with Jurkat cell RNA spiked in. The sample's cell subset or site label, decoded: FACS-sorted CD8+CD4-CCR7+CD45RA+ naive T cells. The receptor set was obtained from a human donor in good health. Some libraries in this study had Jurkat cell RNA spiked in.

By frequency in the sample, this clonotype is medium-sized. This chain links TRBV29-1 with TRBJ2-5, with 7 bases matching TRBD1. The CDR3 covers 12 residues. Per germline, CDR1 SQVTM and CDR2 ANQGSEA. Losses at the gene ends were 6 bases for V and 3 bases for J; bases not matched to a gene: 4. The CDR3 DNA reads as TGCAGCGTCATGACAGGGAAAGAGACCCAGTACTTC. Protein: CSVMTGKETQYF.

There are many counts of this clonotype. As DNA, the CDR3 is TGTGCCAGCAGTGAACTAGCGGGACTCAACACCGGGGAGCTGTTTTTT. Protein: CASSELAGLNTGELFF. This chain joins TRBV27 and TRBJ2-2; 10 bases match TRBD2. The CDR3 has 16 amino acids. V dropped 5 bases and J dropped 2; count of bases not matched to a gene: 5. Germline lookup yields CDR1 MNHEY and CDR2 SMNVEV (reference sequence).

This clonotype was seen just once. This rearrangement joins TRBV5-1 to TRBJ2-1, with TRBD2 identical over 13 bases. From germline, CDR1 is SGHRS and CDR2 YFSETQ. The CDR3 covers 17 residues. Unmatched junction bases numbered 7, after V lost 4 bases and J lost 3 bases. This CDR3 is CASSPGLAGENYNEQFF. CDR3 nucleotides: TGCGCCAGCAGCCCTGGACTAGCGGGGGAGAACTACAATGAGCAGTTCTTC.

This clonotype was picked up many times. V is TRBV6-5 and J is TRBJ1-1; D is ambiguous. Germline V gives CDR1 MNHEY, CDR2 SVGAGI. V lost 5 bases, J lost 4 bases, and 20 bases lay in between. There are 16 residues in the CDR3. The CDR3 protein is CASSRPGPAWGTEAFF. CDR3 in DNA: TGTGCCAGCAGTCGCCCGGGTCCCGCCTGGGGCACTGAAGCTTTCTTT.

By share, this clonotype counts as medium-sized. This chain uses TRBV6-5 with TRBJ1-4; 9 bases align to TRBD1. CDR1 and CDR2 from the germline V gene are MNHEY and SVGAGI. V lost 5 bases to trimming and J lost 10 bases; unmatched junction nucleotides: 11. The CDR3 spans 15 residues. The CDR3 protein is CASSPAGTGSGKLFF. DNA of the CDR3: TGTGCCAGCAGTCCTGCCGGGACAGGGTCCGGAAAACTGTTTTTT.

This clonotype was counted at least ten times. This CDR3 is CSARTSSGRSTDTQYF. In nucleotides, the CDR3 is TGCAGTGCTAGAACCTCTAGCGGGAGAAGCACAGATACGCAGTATTTT. This chain links TRBV20-1 with TRBJ2-3, with 10 bases fitting TRBD2. V lost 2 bases and J lost 0; bases outside the gene matches: 5. Germline assignment: CDR1 DFQATT and CDR2 SNEGSKA (reference sequence). The CDR3 spans 16 residues.

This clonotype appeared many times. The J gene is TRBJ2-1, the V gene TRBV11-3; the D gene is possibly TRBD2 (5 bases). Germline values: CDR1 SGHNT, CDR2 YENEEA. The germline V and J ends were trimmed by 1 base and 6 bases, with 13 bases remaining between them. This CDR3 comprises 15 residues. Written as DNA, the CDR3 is TGTGCCAGCAGCTTAGGAGGGAGAAGTTCCAATGAGCAGTTCTTC. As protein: CASSLGGRSSNEQFF.

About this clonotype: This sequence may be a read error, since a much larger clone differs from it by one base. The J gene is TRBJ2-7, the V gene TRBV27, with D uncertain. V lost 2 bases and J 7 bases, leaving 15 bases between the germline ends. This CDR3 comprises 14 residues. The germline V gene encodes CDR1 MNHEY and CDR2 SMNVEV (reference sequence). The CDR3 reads CASSLPSAAREQYF. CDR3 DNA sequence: TGTGCCAGCAGTTTACCGTCGGCAGCCCGGGAGCAGTACTTC.

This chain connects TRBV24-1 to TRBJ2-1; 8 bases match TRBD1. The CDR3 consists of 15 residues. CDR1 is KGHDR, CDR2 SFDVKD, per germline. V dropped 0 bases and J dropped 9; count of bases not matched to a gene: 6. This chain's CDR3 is CATSDLSRGLSEQFF. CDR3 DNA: TGTGCCACCAGTGATTTGAGCAGGGGGCTCTCTGAGCAGTTCTTC.

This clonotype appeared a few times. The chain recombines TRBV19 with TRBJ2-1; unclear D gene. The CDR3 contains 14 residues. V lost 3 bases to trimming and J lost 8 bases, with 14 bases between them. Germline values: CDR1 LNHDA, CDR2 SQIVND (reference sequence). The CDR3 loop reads CASSIFDFGDEQFF. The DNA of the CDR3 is TGTGCCAGTAGTATCTTCGACTTCGGCGATGAGCAGTTCTTC.

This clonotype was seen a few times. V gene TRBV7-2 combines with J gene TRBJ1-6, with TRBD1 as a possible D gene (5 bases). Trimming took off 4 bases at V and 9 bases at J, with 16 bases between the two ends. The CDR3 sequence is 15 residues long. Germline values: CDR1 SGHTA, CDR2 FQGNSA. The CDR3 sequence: CASSYRQTLPSPLHF. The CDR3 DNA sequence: TGTGCCAGCAGCTATAGACAGACCCTGCCTTCACCCCTCCACTTT.

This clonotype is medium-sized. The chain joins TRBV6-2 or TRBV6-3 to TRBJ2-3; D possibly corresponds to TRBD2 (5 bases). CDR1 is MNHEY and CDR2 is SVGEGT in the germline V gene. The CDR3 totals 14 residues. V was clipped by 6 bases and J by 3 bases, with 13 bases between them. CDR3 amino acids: CASRQWERTDTQYF. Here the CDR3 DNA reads TGTGCCAGCAGACAGTGGGAGCGTACAGATACGCAGTATTTT.

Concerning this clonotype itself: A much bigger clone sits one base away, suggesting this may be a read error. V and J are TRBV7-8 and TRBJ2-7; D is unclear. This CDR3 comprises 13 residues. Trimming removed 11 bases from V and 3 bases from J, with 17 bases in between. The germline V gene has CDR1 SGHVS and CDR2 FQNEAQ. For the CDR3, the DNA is TGTGCCGGCGGCGGCCAGGAGAACTACGAGCAGTACTTC. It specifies CAGGGQENYEQYF.

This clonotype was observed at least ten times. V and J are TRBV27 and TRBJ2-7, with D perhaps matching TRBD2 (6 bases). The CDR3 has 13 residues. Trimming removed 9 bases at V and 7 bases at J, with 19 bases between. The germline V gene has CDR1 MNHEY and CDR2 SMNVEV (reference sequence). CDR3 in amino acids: CASRGLPLGEQYF. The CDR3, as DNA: TGTGCCAGTCGGGGACTGCCGTTGGGAGAGCAGTACTTC.

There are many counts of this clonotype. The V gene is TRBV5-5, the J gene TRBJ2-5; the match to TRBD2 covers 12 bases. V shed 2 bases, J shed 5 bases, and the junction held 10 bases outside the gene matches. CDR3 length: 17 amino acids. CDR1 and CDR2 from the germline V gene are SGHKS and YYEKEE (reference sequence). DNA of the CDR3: TGTGCCAGCAGCTTCTTTCAAAGGACTAGCGGGACCGAGACCCAGTACTTC. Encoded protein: CASSFFQRTSGTETQYF.